The 14 T cell receptor beta chains below all came from one sample that was sequenced in a study of CD8+ T cells in alopecia areata. RNA was extracted and reverse transcribed into cDNA as the sequencing template. This table comes from immunoSEQ multiplex PCR, and its TCRdb copy is limited to in-frame clones, with some not included. This sample has about 150,000 clones, with about 53% found just once. The starting material was CD8+ T cells sorted from blood, obtained at week 0. These receptors were taken from a human donor with alopecia areata.

This clone was found a few times. The chain couples TRBV7-7 to TRBJ2-1; 9 bases match TRBD1. CDR1 SSHAT and CDR2 FNYEAQ come from the germline V gene (reference sequence). The CDR3 is made up of 15 amino acids. V lost 4 bases and J lost 2; bases outside the gene matches: 3. The CDR3 DNA sequence: TGTGCCAGCAGCTCGGGACAGGGCCCCTACAATGAGCAGTTCTTC. Translation gives CASSSGQGPYNEQFF. The complete variable domain, with remaining parts taken from reference TRBV7-7 and TRBJ2-1, reads GAGVSQSPRYKVTKRGQDVTLRCDPISSHATLYWYQQALGQGPEFLTYFNYEAQPDKSGLPSDRFSAERPEGSISTLTIQRTEQRDSAMYRCASSSGQGPYNEQFFGPGTRLTVL.

This clone appeared once. The chain's CDR3 is CASSYAQGQPQHF. CDR3 nucleotides: TGTGCCAGCAGTTACGCCCAGGGCCAGCCCCAGCATTTT. V gene TRBV6-6 combines with J gene TRBJ1-5; D may be TRBD1 (5 bases). V was pared by 2 bases and J by 7 bases, with 9 bases between. Per germline, CDR1 MNHNY and CDR2 SVGAGI (reference sequence). The CDR3 sequence is 13 residues long.

This clone has only one observation. The same CDR3 arises from other DNA sequences in this sample as well. V usage is TRBV13 and J usage is TRBJ1-5; D gene unclear. V lost 5 bases and J lost 7, with 9 bases in between. The germline V gene encodes CDR1 PRHDT and CDR2 FYEKMQ (reference sequence). The CDR3 loop spans 12 amino acids. The DNA for the CDR3 is TGTGCCAGCAGCGCCGGCGGGCAGCCCCAGCATTTT. This sequence encodes CASSAGGQPQHF.

The chain uses TRBV7-9 and TRBJ1-1, with a weak D call TRBD1 (6 bases). CDR3 size: 11 residues. V dropped 4 bases and J dropped 8 bases, with 8 bases sitting between them. Looked up from germline, CDR1 is SEHNR and CDR2 is FQNEAQ (reference sequence). The CDR3 is CASSSDREAFF. The CDR3 region has the DNA TGTGCCAGCAGCTCCGACAGGGAAGCTTTCTTT.

V usage is TRBV7-6 and J usage is TRBJ2-7, with TRBD2 identical over 7 bases. The CDR3 consists of 16 residues. V shed 0 bases and J 2 bases; nucleotides not matched to a gene: 7. CDR1 is SGHVS and CDR2 is FNYEAQ in the germline V gene. The CDR3 nucleotides are TGTGCCAGCAGCTTAGCCTTGGCGGGGGAAACCTACGAGCAGTACTTC. The encoded protein is CASSLALAGETYEQYF.

The chain links TRBV27 to TRBJ2-3, with a weak D call TRBD1 (6 bases). The germline gives CDR1 MNHEY, CDR2 SMNVEV (reference sequence). The CDR3 has 15 amino acids. V was clipped by 6 bases and J by 4 bases, with 17 bases between them. The CDR3 is CASSLRGVGADTQYF. CDR3 sequence (DNA): TGTGCCAGCAGCCTCAGGGGAGTCGGCGCAGATACGCAGTATTTT.

The chain recombines TRBV6-1 with TRBJ1-1; weak D call: TRBD1 (5 bases). CDR1 is MNHNS and CDR2 is SASEGT in the germline V gene. The CDR3 runs 15 residues. V was trimmed by 2 bases and J by 2 bases, leaving 12 bases between them. CDR3: CASSEFGASNTEAFF. In DNA form, the CDR3 reads TGTGCCAGCAGTGAATTCGGGGCTAGTAACACTGAAGCTTTCTTT.

The chain joins TRBV19 to TRBJ1-1; D is ambiguous. Germline V gene lookup returns CDR1 LNHDA and CDR2 SQIVND (reference sequence). This CDR3 comprises 13 residues. Trimming cost V 5 bases and J 2 bases, with 9 bases left between them. This CDR3 is CASSSGINTEAFF. The CDR3 DNA sequence: TGTGCCAGTAGTTCCGGGATTAACACTGAAGCTTTCTTT.

This chain links TRBV9 with TRBJ1-5; perhaps TRBD1 as D (5 bases). This CDR3 is 15 amino acids long. CDR1 and CDR2 (germline): SGDLS, YYNGEE. V was pared by 0 bases and J by 5 bases, with 12 bases between. CDR3 residues: CASSVGQNFDQPQHF. In nucleotides, the CDR3 is TGTGCCAGCAGCGTAGGACAGAATTTCGATCAGCCCCAGCATTTT.

The gene calls are TRBV5-1 and TRBJ2-7; 9 bases agree with TRBD2. CDR3 length equals 16 residues. Looked up from germline, CDR1 is SGHRS and CDR2 is YFSETQ. V shed 3 bases, J shed 1 base, and the junction held 8 bases outside the gene matches. CDR3 DNA sequence: TGCGCCAGCAGCTCGCCCGAGCGGGGGGTTTCCTACGAGCAGTACTTC. Translation gives CASSSPERGVSYEQYF.

Of note for this clone: Other nucleotide sequences from this sample produce the same CDR3. The gene calls are TRBV27 and TRBJ1-1; 7 bases map to TRBD1. After removal of 2 bases from V and 4 bases from J, the junction contained 4 bases not matched to a gene. From germline, CDR1 is MNHEY and CDR2 SMNVEV (reference sequence). There are 14 residues in the CDR3. CDR3 DNA: TGTGCCAGCAGTTTACGGGCAGGGGGCACTGAAGCTTTCTTT. Amino acids: CASSLRAGGTEAFF.

The rearrangement links TRBV21-1 to TRBJ2-4. TRBV21-1 is tagged as a pseudogene. The CDR3 consists of 16 residues. The CDR3 sequence is CASSNTGPKAKNIQYF. CDR3 bases: TGTGCCAGCAGCAATACGGGACCGAAGGCCAAAAACATTCAGTACTTC.

J is TRBJ2-7 and V is TRBV15, with D possibly matching TRBD1 (5 bases). Germline values: CDR1 LNHNV, CDR2 YYDKDF (reference sequence). The CDR3 length is 13 residues. Trimming took 7 bases from V and 0 from J, leaving 10 bases between them. The CDR3: CATTATDSYEQYF. CDR3 sequence (DNA): TGTGCCACCACGGCGACAGACTCCTACGAGCAGTACTTC.

This chain connects TRBV6-5 to TRBJ1-5; D not resolved. The CDR3 runs to 13 residues. CDR1 and CDR2 from the germline V gene are MNHEY and SVGAGI. Trimming shortened V by 3 bases and J by 3 bases, and 6 bases separated the two germline ends. The chain's CDR3 is CASSYGPNQPQHF. CDR3 sequence (DNA): TGTGCCAGCAGTTATGGGCCCAATCAGCCCCAGCATTTT.